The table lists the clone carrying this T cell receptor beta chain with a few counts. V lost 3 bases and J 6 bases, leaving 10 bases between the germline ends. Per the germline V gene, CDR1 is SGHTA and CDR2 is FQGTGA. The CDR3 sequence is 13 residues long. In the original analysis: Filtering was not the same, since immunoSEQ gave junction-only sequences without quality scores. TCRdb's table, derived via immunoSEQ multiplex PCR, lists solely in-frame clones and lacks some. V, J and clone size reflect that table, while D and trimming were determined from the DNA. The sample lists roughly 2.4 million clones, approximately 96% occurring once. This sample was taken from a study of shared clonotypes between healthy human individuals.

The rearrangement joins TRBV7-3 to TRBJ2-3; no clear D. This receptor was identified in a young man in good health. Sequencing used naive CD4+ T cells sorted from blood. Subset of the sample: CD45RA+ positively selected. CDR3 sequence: CASSFSLKDTQYF. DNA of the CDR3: TGTGCCAGCAGCTTCTCCCTGAAGGATACGCAGTATTTT. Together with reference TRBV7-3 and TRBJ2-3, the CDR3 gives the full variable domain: GAGVSQTPSNKVTEKGKYVELRCDPISGHTALYWYRQSLGQGPEFLIYFQGTGAADDSGLPNDRFFAVRPEGSVSTLKIQRTERGDSAVYLCASSFSLKDTQYFGPGTRLTVL.